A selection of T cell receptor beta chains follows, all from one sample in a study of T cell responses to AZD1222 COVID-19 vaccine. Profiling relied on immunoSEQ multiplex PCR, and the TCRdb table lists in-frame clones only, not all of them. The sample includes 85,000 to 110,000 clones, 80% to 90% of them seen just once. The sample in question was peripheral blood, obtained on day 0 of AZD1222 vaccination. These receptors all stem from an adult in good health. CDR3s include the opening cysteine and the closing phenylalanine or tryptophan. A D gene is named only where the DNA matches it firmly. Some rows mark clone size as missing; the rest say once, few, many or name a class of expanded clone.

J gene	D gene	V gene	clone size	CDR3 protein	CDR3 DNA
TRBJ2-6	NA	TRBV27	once	CASSLFASGANVLTF	TGTGCCAGCAGTTTATTTGCCTCTGGGGCCAACGTCCTGACTTTC
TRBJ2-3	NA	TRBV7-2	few	CASYSGFSTDTQYF	TGTGCCAGCTATTCGGGGTTTAGCACAGATACGCAGTATTTT
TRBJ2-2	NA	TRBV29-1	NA	CSVDPGSTGELFF	TGCAGCGTTGATCCGGGGTCCACCGGGGAGCTGTTTTTT
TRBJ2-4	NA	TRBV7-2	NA	CASSLGGVTQYF	TGTGCCAGCAGCTTAGGCGGGGTAACTCAGTACTTC
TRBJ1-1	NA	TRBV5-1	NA	CASSRGGSSTEAFF	TGCGCCAGCAGCAGGGGAGGATCTAGCACTGAAGCTTTCTTT
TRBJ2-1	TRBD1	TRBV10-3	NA	CAISESTGAPSIHEQFF	TGTGCCATCAGTGAGTCGACAGGGGCCCCCTCAATCCATGAGCAGTTCTTC
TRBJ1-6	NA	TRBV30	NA	CAWMGGGAPLHF	TGTGCCTGGATGGGGGGTGGAGCACCCCTCCACTTT
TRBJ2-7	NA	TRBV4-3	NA	CASSHGGPSDEQYF	TGCGCCAGCAGCCACGGGGGTCCCTCGGACGAGCAGTACTTC
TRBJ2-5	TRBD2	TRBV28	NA	CASSLGSLAGGAGETQYF	TGTGCCAGCAGTTTGGGCAGCCTAGCGGGAGGGGCCGGGGAGACCCAGTACTTC
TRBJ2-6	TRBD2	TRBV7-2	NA	CASSLVAGIGRANVLTF	TGTGCCAGCAGCTTAGTAGCGGGGATTGGAAGGGCCAACGTCCTGACTTTC
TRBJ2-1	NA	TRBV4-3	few	CASSQGIRVNEQFF	TGCGCCAGCAGCCAAGGGATCAGGGTCAATGAGCAGTTCTTC
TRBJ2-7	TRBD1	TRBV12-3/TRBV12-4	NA	CASGRDSSYEQYF	TGTGCCAGCGGCCGGGACAGCTCCTACGAGCAGTACTTC
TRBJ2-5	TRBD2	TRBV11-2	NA	CASSLGGGALETQYF	TGTGCCAGCAGCTTAGGCGGGGGGGCGTTGGAGACCCAGTACTTC
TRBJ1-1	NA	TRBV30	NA	CAWRPTSTGRNTEAFF	TGTGCCTGGAGACCCACCTCAACAGGTCGTAACACTGAAGCTTTCTTT
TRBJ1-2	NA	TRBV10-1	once	CASHEAHYGYTF	TGCGCCAGCCACGAGGCCCACTATGGCTACACCTTC
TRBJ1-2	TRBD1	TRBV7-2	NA	CASSPSYGTASRGYTF	TGTGCCAGCAGCCCCTCGTACGGGACAGCGTCTCGCGGCTACACCTTC
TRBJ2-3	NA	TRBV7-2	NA	CASTDPMDTQYF	TGTGCCAGCACTGACCCAATGGATACGCAGTATTTT
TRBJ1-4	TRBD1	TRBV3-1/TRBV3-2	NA	CASSLQPGTGPNEKLFF	TGTGCCAGCAGCCTACAACCTGGGACAGGGCCTAATGAAAAACTGTTTTTT
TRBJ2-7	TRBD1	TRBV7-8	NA	CASSPTGTGAYEQYF	TGTGCCAGCAGCCCAACTGGGACAGGGGCCTACGAGCAGTACTTC
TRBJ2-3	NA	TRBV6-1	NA	CASSEGQGGGSVRTDTQYF	TGTGCCAGCAGTGAAGGGCAGGGAGGAGGAAGTGTTCGCACAGATACGCAGTATTTT
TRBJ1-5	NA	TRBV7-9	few	CASSLSVGAQPQHF	TGTGCCAGCAGCCTATCGGTGGGGGCTCAGCCCCAGCATTTT
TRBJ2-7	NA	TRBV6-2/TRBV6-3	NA	CASSYSGRKASYEQYF	TGTGCCAGCAGTTACTCAGGACGAAAAGCCTCCTACGAGCAGTACTTC
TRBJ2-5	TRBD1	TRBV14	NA	CASSRGQGTHQETQYF	TGTGCCAGCAGCCGCGGACAGGGGACGCATCAAGAGACCCAGTACTTC
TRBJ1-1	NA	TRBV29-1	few	CSVSRDRGTEAFF	TGCAGCGTTTCTCGAGATCGGGGCACTGAAGCTTTCTTT
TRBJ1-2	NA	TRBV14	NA	CASSPTAPDGGYTF	TGTGCCAGCAGCCCGACGGCTCCCGACGGTGGCTACACCTTC
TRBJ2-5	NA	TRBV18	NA	CASSNETQYF	TGTGCCAGCTCGAATGAGACCCAGTACTTC
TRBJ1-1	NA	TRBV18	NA	CASSPNLAGLNTEAFF	TGTGCCAGCTCACCAAACTTGGCGGGACTGAACACTGAAGCTTTCTTT
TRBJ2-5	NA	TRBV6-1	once	CASSEYGYQETQYF	TGTGCCAGCAGTGAATACGGGTACCAAGAGACCCAGTACTTC
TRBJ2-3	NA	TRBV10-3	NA	CAISEGGAPDTQYF	TGTGCCATCAGTGAGGGGGGGGCCCCAGATACGCAGTATTTT
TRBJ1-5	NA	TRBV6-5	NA	CASRSGSQPQHF	TGTGCCAGCAGGAGTGGTTCTCAGCCCCAGCATTTT
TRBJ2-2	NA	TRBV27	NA	CASRTWGTGELFF	TGTGCCAGCCGGACCTGGGGGACCGGGGAGCTGTTTTTT
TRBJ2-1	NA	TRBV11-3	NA	CASSTQQGNEQFF	TGTGCCAGCAGCACCCAACAGGGAAATGAGCAGTTCTTC
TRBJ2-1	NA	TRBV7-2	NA	CASSDGRREWQQFF	TGTGCCAGCAGCGACGGCCGGCGCGAGTGGCAGCAGTTCTTC
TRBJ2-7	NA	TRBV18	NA	CASSPRVGEQYF	TGTGCCAGCTCCCCGAGGGTTGGCGAGCAGTACTTC
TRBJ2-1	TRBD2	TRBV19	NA	CASSMTSGQYNEQFF	TGTGCCAGTAGTATGACTAGCGGGCAGTACAATGAGCAGTTCTTC
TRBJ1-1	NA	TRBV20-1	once	CRGGGTEAFF	TGTAGGGGTGGAGGCACTGAAGCTTTCTTT
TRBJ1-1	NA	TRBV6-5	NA	CASAAQLEAFF	TGTGCCAGCGCGGCGCAGCTTGAAGCTTTCTTT
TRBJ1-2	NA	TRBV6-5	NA	CASSRLAGPYYGYTF	TGTGCCAGCAGCCGACTAGCGGGGCCGTACTATGGCTACACCTTC
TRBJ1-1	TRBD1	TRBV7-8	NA	CASSPTTGRTEAFF	TGTGCCAGCAGTCCGACGACAGGGCGGACTGAAGCTTTCTTT
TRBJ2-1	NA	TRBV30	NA	CAWSVGHEQFF	TGTGCCTGGAGTGTGGGCCATGAGCAGTTCTTC
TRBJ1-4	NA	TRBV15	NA	CATSRAQLNEKLFF	TGTGCCACCAGCAGAGCTCAGCTTAATGAAAAACTGTTTTTT
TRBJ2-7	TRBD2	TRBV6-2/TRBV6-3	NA	CASSYSASGIYEQYF	TGTGCCAGCAGCTATTCGGCTAGCGGGATATACGAGCAGTACTTC